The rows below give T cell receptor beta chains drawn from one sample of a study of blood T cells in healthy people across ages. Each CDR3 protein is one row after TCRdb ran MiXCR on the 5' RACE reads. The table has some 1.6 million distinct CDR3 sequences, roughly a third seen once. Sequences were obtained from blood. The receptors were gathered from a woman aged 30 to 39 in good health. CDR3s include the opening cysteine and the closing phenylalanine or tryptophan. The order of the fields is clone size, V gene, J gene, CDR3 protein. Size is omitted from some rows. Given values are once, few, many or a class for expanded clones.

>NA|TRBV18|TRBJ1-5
CASPPPSVGNTGQPQHF
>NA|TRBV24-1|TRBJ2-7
CAGLPGLAIHEQYF
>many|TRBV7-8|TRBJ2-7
CASSLSTSGGYEQYF
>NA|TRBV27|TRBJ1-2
CASSTSQGAISYGYTF
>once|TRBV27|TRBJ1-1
CASSFGGWREAFF
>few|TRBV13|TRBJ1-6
CASSSSQGNNSPLHF
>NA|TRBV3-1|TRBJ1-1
CASSSRGREAFF
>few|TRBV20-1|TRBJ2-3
CSARNAPDTQYF
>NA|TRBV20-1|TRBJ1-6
CSATPNRNSPLHF
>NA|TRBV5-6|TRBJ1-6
CASSSTVLNPYNSPLHF
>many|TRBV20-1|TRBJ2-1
CSARSLSGSSYNEQFF
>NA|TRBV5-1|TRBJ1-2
CASSSSSVINYGYTF
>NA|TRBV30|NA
CAWSSTRVPEQYF
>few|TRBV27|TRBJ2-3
CASSLSGTGGDTQYF
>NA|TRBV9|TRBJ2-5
CASSVDLQGWKTRYF
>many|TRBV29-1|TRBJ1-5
CSAAQSNQPQHF
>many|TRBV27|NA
CASSSSNEQYF
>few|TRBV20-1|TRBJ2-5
CSARGTGGGETQYF
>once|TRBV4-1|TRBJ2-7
CASSPKFPSGTSGSYKQYF
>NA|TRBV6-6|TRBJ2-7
CAGSPGAAVSYEQYF
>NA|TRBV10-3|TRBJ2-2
CAISETRNTGELFF
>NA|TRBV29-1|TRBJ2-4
CSVVLGKNIQYF
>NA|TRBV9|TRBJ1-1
CASSVASGREDLNTEAFF
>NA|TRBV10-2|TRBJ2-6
CASSPVRSGANVLTF
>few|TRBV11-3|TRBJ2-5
CASSPGGDRAETQYF
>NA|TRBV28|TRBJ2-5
CASGPGGKYQETQYF
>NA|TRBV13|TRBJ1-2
CASSIQGAEGYTF
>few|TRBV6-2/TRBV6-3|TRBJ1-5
CASSSRFDRGRLVNQPQHF
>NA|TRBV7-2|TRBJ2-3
CASSPGRGRTTDTQYF
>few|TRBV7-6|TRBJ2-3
CASSEPGGDTQYF
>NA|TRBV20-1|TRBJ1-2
CSARDPGTVSNYGYTF
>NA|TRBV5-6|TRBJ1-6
CASSSSRRTDNSPLHF
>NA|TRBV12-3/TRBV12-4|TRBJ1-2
CAGSGTGEIYGYTF
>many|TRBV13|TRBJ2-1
CASSPGTDYNEQFF
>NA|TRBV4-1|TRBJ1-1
CASSLHSLESTEAFF
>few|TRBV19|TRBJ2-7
CASSPYPGTSASYEQYF
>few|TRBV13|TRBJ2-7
CASRKREVTYEQYF
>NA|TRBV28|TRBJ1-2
CASSITQGNYGYTF
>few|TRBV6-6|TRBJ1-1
CASSYRWNTEAFF
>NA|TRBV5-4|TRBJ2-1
CASSPFNSGGEDEQFF
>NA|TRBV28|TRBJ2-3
CASSLRGSRFTDTQYF
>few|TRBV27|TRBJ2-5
CAAGLLDETQYF
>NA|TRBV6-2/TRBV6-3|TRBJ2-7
CARTYGSSYEQYF
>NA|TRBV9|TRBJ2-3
CASSKGLAESTDTQYF
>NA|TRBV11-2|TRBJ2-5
CASSLVPYGNRGEETQYF
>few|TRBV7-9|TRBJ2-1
CASSPRVGTSGPYNEQFF
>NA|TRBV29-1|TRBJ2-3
CSVEAGDGTDTQYF
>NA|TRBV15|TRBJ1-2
CATSRDRQGVVDGYTF
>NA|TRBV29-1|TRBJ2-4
CSVERHLAKNIQYF
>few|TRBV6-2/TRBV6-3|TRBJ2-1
CASSRVVAGEQFF
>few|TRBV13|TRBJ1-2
CASSRPTHGYTF
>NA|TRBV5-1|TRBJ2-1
CASSFPTSGRGEQFF
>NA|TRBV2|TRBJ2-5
CASSEVLQGNSYF
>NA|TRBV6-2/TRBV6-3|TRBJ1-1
CASRVQVNTEAFF
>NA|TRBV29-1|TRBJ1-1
CSVAPVLNTEAFF
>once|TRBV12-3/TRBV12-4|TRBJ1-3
CASRGAGSSGNTIYF
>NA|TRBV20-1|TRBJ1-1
CSARAGPNTEAFF
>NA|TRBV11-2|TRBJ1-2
CASSSPQGGRNYGYTF
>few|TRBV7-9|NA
CASSARDVRPGKTQYF
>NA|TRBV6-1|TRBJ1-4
CANSEGGVLFF